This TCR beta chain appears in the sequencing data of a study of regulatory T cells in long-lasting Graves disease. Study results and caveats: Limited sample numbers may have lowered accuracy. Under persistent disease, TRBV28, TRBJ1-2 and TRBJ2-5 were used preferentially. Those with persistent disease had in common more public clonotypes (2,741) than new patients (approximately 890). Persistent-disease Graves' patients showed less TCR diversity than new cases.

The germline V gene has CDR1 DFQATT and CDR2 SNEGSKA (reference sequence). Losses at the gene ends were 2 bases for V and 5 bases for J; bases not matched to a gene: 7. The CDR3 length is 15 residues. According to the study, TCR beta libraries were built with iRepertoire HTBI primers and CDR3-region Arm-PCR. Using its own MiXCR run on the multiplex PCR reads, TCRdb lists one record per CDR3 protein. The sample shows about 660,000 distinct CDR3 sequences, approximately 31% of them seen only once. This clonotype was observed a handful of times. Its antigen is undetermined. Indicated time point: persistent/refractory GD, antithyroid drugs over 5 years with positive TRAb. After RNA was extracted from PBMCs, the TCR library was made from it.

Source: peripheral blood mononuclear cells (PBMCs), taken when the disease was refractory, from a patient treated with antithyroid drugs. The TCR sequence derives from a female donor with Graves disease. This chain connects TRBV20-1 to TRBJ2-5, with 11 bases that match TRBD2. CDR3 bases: TGCAGTGCTAGAACCGCTAGCGGGAGGAGGGAGACCCAGTACTTC. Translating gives CSARTASGRRETQYF.